This is a list of T cell receptor beta chains from one sample in a study of blood T cell repertoires in COVID-19. TCRdb's table, derived via immunoSEQ multiplex PCR, lists solely in-frame clones and lacks some. The data contain approximately 100,000 clones, about 87% of them singletons. Sequenced input: peripheral blood. Every receptor here comes from a man aged 50 or older with acute or convalescent COVID-19. The CDR3 runs from the conserved cysteine through the conserved F or W. A D gene is named only where the DNA matches it firmly. A row's size may be missing; if present it is once, few, many or a size class.

CDR3aa	CDR3nt	d_gene	j_gene	len	abundance	v_gene
CASSQGRTYYEQYF	TGTGCCAGCAGCCAAGGCCGGACATATTACGAGCAGTACTTC	-	TRBJ2-7	14	few	TRBV3-1/TRBV3-2
CATSDFREQYF	TGTGCCACCAGTGATTTCAGGGAGCAGTACTTC	-	TRBJ2-7	11	-	TRBV24-1
CASTGGKGTGELFF	TGTGCCAGCACCGGCGGGAAGGGAACCGGGGAGCTGTTTTTT	-	TRBJ2-2	14	-	TRBV2
CASSPRVSSSYNEQFF	TGTGCCAGCAGCCCTAGAGTATCCAGCTCCTACAATGAGCAGTTCTTC	-	TRBJ2-1	16	-	TRBV7-9
CSVEVPGVSTEAFF	TGCAGCGTTGAAGTACCAGGGGTGAGCACTGAAGCTTTCTTT	-	TRBJ1-1	14	-	TRBV29-1
CASSKGQGATEKLFF	TGCGCCAGCAGCAAGGGACAGGGCGCAACTGAAAAACTGTTTTTT	TRBD1	TRBJ1-4	15	once	TRBV5-1
CASSLAGNEKLFF	TGTGCCAGCAGCTTGGCCGGGAATGAAAAACTGTTTTTT	-	TRBJ1-4	13	-	TRBV5-4
CASSLDWRDGYTF	TGTGCCAGCAGCTTAGATTGGCGGGATGGCTACACCTTC	-	TRBJ1-2	13	few	TRBV7-6
CAWSTGVGSSPLHF	TGTGCCTGGAGCACAGGGGTCGGGAGTTCACCCCTCCACTTT	TRBD1	TRBJ1-6	14	-	TRBV30
CASSEGQATQYF	TGTGCCAGCAGTGAAGGACAGGCCACCCAGTACTTC	-	TRBJ2-5	12	-	TRBV6-1
CASSVSGGADEKLFF	TGTGCCAGCAGCGTTTCAGGGGGCGCGGATGAAAAACTGTTTTTT	TRBD1	TRBJ1-4	15	-	TRBV9
CASHCPSPGTGGLAGNAFF	TGTGCCAGCCATTGCCCATCTCCCGGGACAGGGGGTCTCGCCGGAAACGCTTTCTTT	-	TRBJ1-1	19	-	TRBV21-1
CASRLSGGEQFF	TGTGCCAGCAGACTCTCCGGGGGGGAGCAGTTCTTC	TRBD2	TRBJ2-1	12	-	TRBV11-3
CASSSYLWERRWGGELFF	TGTGCCAGCAGCAGCTATCTCTGGGAGCGCAGATGGGGCGGGGAGCTGTTTTTT	-	TRBJ2-2	18	-	TRBV21-1
CASTLRGGYGYTF	TGTGCCAGCACCCTCCGAGGGGGCTATGGCTACACCTTC	-	TRBJ1-2	13	-	TRBV7-9
CAISGGGMRSNQPQHF	TGTGCCATCAGTGGGGGGGGCATGCGTAGCAATCAGCCCCAGCATTTT	-	TRBJ1-5	16	-	TRBV10-3
CASTQDSYSDTQYF	TGTGCCAGCACACAGGATTCTTACTCAGATACGCAGTATTTT	-	TRBJ2-3	14	-	TRBV6-4
CASSSSGSSTDTQYF	TGTGCCAGCAGTTCCAGCGGGTCTAGCACAGATACGCAGTATTTT	-	TRBJ2-3	15	-	TRBV28
CASSERYEQYF	TGTGCCAGCAGTGAACGGTACGAGCAGTACTTC	-	TRBJ2-7	11	-	TRBV6-1
CASSLRGYNSPLHF	TGTGCCAGCAGCTTGCGGGGCTATAATTCACCCCTCCACTTT	-	TRBJ1-6	14	few	TRBV11-3
CASGAGGFSGNTIYF	TGCGCCAGCGGGGCCGGGGGTTTCTCTGGAAACACCATATATTTT	-	TRBJ1-3	15	-	TRBV5-1
CASSLAGGEYGYTF	TGTGCCAGCAGCTTAGCGGGAGGGGAATATGGCTACACCTTC	-	TRBJ1-2	14	-	TRBV7-8
CASAQGARVFTYNEQFF	TGTGCCAGTGCACAGGGGGCCCGAGTTTTTACCTACAATGAGCAGTTCTTC	TRBD1	TRBJ2-1	17	-	TRBV19
CASSLEPQETQYF	TGTGCCAGCAGTTTAGAGCCTCAAGAGACCCAGTACTTC	-	TRBJ2-5	13	-	TRBV27
CASSLGMWLFGGREHEQFF	TGCGCCAGCAGCTTGGGTATGTGGCTATTCGGCGGGAGGGAGCATGAGCAGTTCTTC	TRBD2	TRBJ2-1	19	-	TRBV5-1
CASSALPTTDTQYF	TGTGCCAGCAGCGCCCTACCAACCACAGATACGCAGTATTTT	-	TRBJ2-3	14	-	TRBV7-6
CASSQAVGTSARNEQFF	TGTGCCAGCAGCCAAGCGGTAGGGACTAGCGCCCGCAATGAGCAGTTCTTC	TRBD2	TRBJ2-1	17	-	TRBV4-2
CASSYSETGGNEQFF	TGTGCCAGCAGTTACTCGGAAACAGGGGGGAATGAGCAGTTCTTC	TRBD1	TRBJ2-1	15	-	TRBV6-6
CASSERTGVAGELFF	TGTGCCAGCTCAGAGCGGACAGGGGTGGCCGGGGAGCTGTTTTTT	TRBD1	TRBJ2-2	15	-	TRBV18
CASSRAGPYEQYF	TGTGCCAGCAGCAGGGCGGGACCCTACGAGCAGTACTTC	-	TRBJ2-7	13	-	TRBV11-2
CASRLTTGTSGSIGTGELFF	TGTGCAAGTCGCTTAACGACCGGGACTAGCGGGAGTATTGGTACCGGGGAGCTGTTTTTT	-	TRBJ2-2	20	-	TRBV12-2
CASMVDRGSGELFF	TGTGCCAGTATGGTTGACAGGGGGAGCGGGGAGCTGTTTTTT	TRBD1	TRBJ2-2	14	-	TRBV19
CASSQPFGTGAPEQYF	TGTGCCAGCAGCCAACCCTTTGGGACAGGGGCCCCCGAGCAGTACTTC	TRBD1	TRBJ2-7	16	-	TRBV5-4
CASSYLTGNQPQHF	TGTGCCAGCAGTTACCTTACAGGAAATCAGCCCCAGCATTTT	-	TRBJ1-5	14	-	TRBV6-2/TRBV6-3
CASSLWGRFDEQYF	TGTGCCAGCAGTTTATGGGGGAGGTTCGACGAGCAGTACTTC	-	TRBJ2-7	14	-	TRBV28
CASSRTGLREQYF	TGTGCCAGCAGTCGTACAGGGTTAAGGGAGCAGTACTTC	-	TRBJ2-7	13	-	TRBV5-6
CASSFGTGSYEQYF	TGTGCCAGCAGCTTCGGGACTGGCTCCTACGAGCAGTACTTC	-	TRBJ2-7	14	-	TRBV7-9
CASSLAGAGGGETQYF	TGCGCCAGCAGCTTGGCCGGGGCAGGGGGAGGAGAGACCCAGTACTTC	-	TRBJ2-5	16	-	TRBV5-1
CASSKRYRGFYYEQYF	TGTGCCAGCAGCAAACGATACAGGGGGTTTTACTACGAGCAGTACTTC	-	TRBJ2-7	16	-	TRBV21-1
CASSYSGANQPQHF	TGTGCCAGCAGTTACTCGGGAGCTAATCAGCCCCAGCATTTT	-	TRBJ1-5	14	few	TRBV6-5
CASSLGQVDTEAFF	TGTGCCAGCAGCCTCGGACAGGTCGACACTGAAGCTTTCTTT	TRBD1	TRBJ1-1	14	-	TRBV7-9
CASSYSSGPWDGYTF	TGTGCCAGCAGTTACTCTAGCGGGCCCTGGGATGGCTACACCTTC	-	TRBJ1-2	15	-	TRBV6-2/TRBV6-3